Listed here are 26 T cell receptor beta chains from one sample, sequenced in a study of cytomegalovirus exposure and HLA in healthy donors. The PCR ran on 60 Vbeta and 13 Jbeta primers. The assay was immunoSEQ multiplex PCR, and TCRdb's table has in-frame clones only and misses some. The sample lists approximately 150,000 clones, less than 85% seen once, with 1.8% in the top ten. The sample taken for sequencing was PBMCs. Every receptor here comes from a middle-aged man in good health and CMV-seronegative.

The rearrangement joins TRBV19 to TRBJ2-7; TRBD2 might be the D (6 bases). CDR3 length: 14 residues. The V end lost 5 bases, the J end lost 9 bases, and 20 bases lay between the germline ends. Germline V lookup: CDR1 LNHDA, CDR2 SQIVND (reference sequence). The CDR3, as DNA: TGTGCCAGTAGTGCCCGGGACTCACCTAGGAGGCAGTACTTC. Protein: CASSARDSPRRQYF.

The CDR3 DNA is TGTGCCAGCAGTTTTTACGGGGGGGCCCGCGTTGAGCAGTTCTTC. Encoded protein: CASSFYGGARVEQFF. The chain links TRBV7-3 to TRBJ2-1; TRBD2 agrees at 8 bases. The ends lost 6 bases at V and 9 bases at J; junction bases unmatched: 13. The CDR3 loop spans 15 amino acids. CDR1 SGHTA and CDR2 FQGTGA come from the germline V gene.

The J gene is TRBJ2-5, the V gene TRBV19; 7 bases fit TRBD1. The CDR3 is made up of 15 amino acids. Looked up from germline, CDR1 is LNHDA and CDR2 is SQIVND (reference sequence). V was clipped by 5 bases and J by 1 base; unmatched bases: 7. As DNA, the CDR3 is TGTGCCAGTAGTTCATCGGGACAGCGCCAAGAGACCCAGTACTTC. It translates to CASSSSGQRQETQYF.

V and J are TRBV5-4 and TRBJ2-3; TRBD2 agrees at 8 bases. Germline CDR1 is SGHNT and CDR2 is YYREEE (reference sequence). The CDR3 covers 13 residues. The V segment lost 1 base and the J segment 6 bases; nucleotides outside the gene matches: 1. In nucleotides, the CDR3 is TGTGCCAGCAGCTTGCGGGGGGGCGATACGCAGTATTTT. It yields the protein CASSLRGGDTQYF.

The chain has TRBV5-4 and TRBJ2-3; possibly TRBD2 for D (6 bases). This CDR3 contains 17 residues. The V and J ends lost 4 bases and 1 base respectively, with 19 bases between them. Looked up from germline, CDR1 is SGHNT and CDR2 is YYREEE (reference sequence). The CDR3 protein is CASSPPPTGVGTDTQYF. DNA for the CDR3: TGTGCCAGCAGCCCCCCCCCAACGGGAGTGGGCACAGATACGCAGTATTTT.

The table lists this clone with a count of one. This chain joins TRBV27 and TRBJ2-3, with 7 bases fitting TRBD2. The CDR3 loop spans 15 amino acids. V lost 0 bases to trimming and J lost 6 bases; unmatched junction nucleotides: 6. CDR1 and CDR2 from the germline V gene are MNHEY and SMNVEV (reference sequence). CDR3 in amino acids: CASSLSVGGPDTQYF. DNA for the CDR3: TGTGCCAGCAGTTTATCTGTGGGAGGGCCGGATACGCAGTATTTT.

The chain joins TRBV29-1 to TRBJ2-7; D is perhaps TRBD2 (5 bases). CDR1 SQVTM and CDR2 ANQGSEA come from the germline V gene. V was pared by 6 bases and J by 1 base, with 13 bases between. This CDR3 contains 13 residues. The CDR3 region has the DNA TGCAGCGTACGACTACACGGTTCCTACGAGCAGTACTTC. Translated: CSVRLHGSYEQYF.

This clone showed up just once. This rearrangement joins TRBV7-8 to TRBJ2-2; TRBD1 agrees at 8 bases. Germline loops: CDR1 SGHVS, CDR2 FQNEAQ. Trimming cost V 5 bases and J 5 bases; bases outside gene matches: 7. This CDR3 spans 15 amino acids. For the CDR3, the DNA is TGTGCCAGCAGCCTGGGACAGGCAGGAACCGGGGAGCTGTTTTTT. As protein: CASSLGQAGTGELFF.

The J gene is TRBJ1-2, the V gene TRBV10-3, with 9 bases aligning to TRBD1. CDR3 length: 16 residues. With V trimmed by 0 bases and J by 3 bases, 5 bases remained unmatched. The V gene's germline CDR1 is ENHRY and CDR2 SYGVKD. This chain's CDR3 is CAISESIQGADYGYTF. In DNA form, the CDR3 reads TGTGCCATCAGTGAGTCGATACAGGGGGCGGACTATGGCTACACCTTC.

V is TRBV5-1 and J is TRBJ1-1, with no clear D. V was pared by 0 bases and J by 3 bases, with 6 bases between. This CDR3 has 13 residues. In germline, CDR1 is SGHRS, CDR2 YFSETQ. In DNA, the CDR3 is TGCGCCAGCAGCTTGGACGGGTACACTGAAGCTTTCTTT. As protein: CASSLDGYTEAFF.

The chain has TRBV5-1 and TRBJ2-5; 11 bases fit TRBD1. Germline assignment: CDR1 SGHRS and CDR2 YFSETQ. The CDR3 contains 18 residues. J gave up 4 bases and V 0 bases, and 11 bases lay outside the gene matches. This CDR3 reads CASSLGVRDRGSGETQYF. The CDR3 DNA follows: TGCGCCAGCAGCTTGGGAGTTAGGGACAGGGGGTCAGGAGAGACCCAGTACTTC.

The CDR3 DNA is TGTGCCAGCTGGACAGGGTACGGGTACGAGCAGTACTTC. Protein sequence: CASWTGYGYEQYF. This sequence joins TRBV28 and TRBJ2-7; 8 bases agree with TRBD1. V lost 8 bases, J lost 4 bases, and 7 bases stayed unmatched. The CDR3 extends over 13 amino acids. Germline loops: CDR1 MDHEN, CDR2 SYDVKM. Based on the CDR3 plus reference TRBV28 and TRBJ2-7, the full variable domain is DVKVTQSSRYLVKRTGEKVFLECVQDMDHENMFWYRQDPGLGLRLIYFSYDVKMKEKGDIPEGYSVSREKKERFSLILESASTNQTSMYLCASWTGYGYEQYFGPGTRLTVT.

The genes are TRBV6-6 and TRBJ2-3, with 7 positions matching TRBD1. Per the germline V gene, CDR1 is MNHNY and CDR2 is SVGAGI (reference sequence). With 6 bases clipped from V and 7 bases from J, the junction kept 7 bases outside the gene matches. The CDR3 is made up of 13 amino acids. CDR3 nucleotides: TGTGCCAGCAGCCCACAGGGGCTAAATACGCAGTATTTT. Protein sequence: CASSPQGLNTQYF.

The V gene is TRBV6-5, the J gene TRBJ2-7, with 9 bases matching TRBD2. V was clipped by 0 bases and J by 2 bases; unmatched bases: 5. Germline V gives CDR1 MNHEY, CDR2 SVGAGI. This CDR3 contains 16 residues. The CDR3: CASSYSISGGTYEQYF. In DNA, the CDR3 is TGTGCCAGCAGTTACTCGATTAGCGGGGGCACCTACGAGCAGTACTTC.

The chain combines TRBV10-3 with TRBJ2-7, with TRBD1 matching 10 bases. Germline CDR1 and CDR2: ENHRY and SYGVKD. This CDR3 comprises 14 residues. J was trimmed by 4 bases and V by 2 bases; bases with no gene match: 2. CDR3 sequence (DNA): TGTGCCATCAGTGAGCCGGACAGGGGGTACGAGCAGTACTTC. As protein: CAISEPDRGYEQYF.

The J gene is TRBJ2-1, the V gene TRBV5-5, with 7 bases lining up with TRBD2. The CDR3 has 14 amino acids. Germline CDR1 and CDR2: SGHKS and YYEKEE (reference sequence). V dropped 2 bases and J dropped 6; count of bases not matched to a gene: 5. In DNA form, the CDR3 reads TGTGCCAGCAGCTTAGTAGCGGGCCTCAATGAGCAGTTCTTC. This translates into CASSLVAGLNEQFF.

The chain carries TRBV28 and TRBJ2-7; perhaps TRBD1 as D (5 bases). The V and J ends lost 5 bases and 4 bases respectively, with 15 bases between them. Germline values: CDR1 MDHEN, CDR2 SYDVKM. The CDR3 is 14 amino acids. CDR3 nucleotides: TGTGCCAGCAGTGCAACAGGATTACAGTACGAGCAGTACTTC. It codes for CASSATGLQYEQYF. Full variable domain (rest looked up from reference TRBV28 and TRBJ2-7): DVKVTQSSRYLVKRTGEKVFLECVQDMDHENMFWYRQDPGLGLRLIYFSYDVKMKEKGDIPEGYSVSREKKERFSLILESASTNQTSMYLCASSATGLQYEQYFGPGTRLTVT.

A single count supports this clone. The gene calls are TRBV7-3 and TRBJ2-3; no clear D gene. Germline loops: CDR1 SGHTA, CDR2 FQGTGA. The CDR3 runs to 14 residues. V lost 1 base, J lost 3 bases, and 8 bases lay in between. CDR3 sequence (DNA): TGTGCCAGCAGCTTAAGCGAGAATACAGATACGCAGTATTTT. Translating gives CASSLSENTDTQYF.

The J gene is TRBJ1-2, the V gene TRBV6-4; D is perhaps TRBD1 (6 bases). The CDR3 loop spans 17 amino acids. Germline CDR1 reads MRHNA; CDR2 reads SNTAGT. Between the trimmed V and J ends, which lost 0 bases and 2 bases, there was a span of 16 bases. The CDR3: CASSDSLRGAPNYGYTF. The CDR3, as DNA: TGTGCCAGCAGTGACTCTTTACGGGGGGCGCCCAACTATGGCTACACCTTC.

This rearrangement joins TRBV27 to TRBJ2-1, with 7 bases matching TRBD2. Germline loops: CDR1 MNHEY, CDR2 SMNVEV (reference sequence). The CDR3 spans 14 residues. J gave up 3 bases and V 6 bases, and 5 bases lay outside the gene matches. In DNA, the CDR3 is TGTGCCAGCAGCTTAGCGGGTTTCTACAATGAGCAGTTCTTC. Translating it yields CASSLAGFYNEQFF.

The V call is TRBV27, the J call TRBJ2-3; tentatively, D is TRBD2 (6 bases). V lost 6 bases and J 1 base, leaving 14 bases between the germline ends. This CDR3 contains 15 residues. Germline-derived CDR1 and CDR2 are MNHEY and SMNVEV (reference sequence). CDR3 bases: TGTGCCAGCAGACCCCGGGTAGCGGGCACAGATACGCAGTATTTT. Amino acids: CASRPRVAGTDTQYF.

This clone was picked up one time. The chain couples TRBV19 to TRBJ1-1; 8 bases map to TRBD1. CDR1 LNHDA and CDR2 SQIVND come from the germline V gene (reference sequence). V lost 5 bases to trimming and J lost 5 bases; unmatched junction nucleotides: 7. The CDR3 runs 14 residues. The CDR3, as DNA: TGTGCCAGTAGTTCGGGGGACAGGAGGACTGAAGCTTTCTTT. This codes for CASSSGDRRTEAFF.

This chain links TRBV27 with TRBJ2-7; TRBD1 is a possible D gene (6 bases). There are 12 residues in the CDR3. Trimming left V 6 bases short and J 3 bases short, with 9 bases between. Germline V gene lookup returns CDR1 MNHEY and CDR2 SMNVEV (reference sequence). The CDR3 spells CASSRDNYEQYF. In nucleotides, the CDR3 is TGTGCCAGCAGCCGGGACAACTACGAGCAGTACTTC.

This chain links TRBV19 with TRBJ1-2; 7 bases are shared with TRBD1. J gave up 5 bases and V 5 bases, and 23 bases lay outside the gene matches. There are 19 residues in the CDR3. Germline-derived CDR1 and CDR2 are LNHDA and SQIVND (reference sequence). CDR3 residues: CASSPIPGTDPNFLYGYTF. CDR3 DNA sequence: TGTGCCAGTAGTCCCATACCCGGGACAGACCCAAATTTTCTGTATGGCTACACCTTC.

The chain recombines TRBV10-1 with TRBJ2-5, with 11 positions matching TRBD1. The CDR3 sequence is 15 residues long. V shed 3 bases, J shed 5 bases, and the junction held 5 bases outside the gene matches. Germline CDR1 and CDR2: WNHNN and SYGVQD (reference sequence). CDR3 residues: CASSDWTGGRETQYF. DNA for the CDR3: TGCGCCAGCAGTGATTGGACAGGGGGCAGGGAGACCCAGTACTTC.

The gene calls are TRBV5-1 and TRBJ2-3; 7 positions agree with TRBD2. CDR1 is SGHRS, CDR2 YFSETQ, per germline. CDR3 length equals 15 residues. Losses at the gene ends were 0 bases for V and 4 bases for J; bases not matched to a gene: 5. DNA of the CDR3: TGCGCCAGCAGCTTGGCCCGGAGCGGGGCAGATACGCAGTATTTT. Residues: CASSLARSGADTQYF.